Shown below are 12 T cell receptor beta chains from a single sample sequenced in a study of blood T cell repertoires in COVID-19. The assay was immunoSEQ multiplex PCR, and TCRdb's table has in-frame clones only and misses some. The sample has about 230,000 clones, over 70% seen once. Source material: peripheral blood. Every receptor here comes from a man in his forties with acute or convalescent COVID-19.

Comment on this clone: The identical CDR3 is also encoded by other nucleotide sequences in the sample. As DNA, the CDR3 is TGTGCCAGTAGTATAACAGGGAGGGGAACTGAAGCTTTCTTT. Its protein is CASSITGRGTEAFF. V is TRBV19 and J is TRBJ1-1; D is possibly TRBD1 (6 bases). The CDR3 is 14 residues long. Germline CDR1 is LNHDA and CDR2 is SQIVND (reference sequence). V dropped 2 bases and J dropped 5 bases, with 12 bases sitting between them.

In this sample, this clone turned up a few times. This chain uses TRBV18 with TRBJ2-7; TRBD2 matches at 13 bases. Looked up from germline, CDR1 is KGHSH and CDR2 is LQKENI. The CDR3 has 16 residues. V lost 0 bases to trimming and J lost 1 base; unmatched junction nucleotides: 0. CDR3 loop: CASSPPGLAGSYEQYF. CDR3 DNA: TGTGCCAGCTCACCACCGGGACTAGCGGGGTCCTACGAGCAGTACTTC.

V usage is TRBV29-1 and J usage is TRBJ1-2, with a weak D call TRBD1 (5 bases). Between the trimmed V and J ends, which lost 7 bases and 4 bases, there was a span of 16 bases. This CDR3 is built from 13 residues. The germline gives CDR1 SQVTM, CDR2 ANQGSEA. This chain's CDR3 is CSAYDSPSYGYTF. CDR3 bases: TGCAGCGCCTATGACAGTCCCTCCTATGGCTACACCTTC.

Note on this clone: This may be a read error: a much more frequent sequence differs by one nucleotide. The CDR3 DNA reads TGTGCCAGCAGCTTTAGCGGGAGGGCCTACAATGAGCAGTTCTTC. It translates to CASSFSGRAYNEQFF. The gene calls are TRBV9 and TRBJ2-1, with 11 bases fitting TRBD2. The germline gives CDR1 SGDLS, CDR2 YYNGEE. The CDR3 is 15 amino acids. V shed 4 bases and J 2 bases; nucleotides not matched to a gene: 2.

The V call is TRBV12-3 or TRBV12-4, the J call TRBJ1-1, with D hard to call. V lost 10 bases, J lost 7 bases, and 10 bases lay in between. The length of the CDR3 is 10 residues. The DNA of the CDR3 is TGTGCCATCCAAAACTTTGAAGCTTTCTTT. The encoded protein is CAIQNFEAFF.

In DNA form, the CDR3 reads TGCAGCGTATCCACTAGCGGAAACAATGAGCAGTTCTTC. Amino acid sequence: CSVSTSGNNEQFF. The chain links TRBV29-1 to TRBJ2-1, with 8 bases aligning to TRBD2. The V and J ends lost 6 bases and 5 bases, in that order; junction bases with no gene match: 6. This CDR3 spans 13 amino acids. Germline V gene data show CDR1 as SQVTM and CDR2 as ANQGSEA.

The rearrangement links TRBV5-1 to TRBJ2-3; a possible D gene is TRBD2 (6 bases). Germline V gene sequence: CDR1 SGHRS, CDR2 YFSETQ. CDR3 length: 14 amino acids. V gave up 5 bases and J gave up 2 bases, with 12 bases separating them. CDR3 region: CASRGSGPTDTQYF. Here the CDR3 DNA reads TGCGCCAGCAGGGGGAGCGGGCCCACAGATACGCAGTATTTT.

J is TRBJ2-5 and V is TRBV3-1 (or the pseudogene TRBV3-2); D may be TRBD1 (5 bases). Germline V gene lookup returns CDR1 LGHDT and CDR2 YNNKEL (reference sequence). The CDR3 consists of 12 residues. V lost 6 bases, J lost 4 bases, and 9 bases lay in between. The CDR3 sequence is CASSRTLETQYF. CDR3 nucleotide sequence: TGTGCCAGCAGTCGGACATTAGAGACCCAGTACTTC.

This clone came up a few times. The CDR3 here is CASIPQVGGETQYF. CDR3 sequence (DNA): TGTGCCAGCATCCCGCAGGTGGGCGGGGAGACCCAGTACTTC. The chain couples TRBV7-9 to TRBJ2-5; tentatively, D is TRBD2 (5 bases). The germline V gene has CDR1 SEHNR and CDR2 FQNEAQ (reference sequence). Trimming took 7 bases from V and 5 from J, leaving 17 bases between them. The CDR3 covers 14 residues.

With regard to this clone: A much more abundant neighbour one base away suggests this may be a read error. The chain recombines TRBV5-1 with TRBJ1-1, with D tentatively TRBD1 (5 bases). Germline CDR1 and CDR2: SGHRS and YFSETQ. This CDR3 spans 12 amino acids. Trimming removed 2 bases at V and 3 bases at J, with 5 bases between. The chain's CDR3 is CASSLGDTEAFF. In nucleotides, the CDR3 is TGCGCCAGCAGCTTAGGGGACACTGAAGCTTTCTTT.

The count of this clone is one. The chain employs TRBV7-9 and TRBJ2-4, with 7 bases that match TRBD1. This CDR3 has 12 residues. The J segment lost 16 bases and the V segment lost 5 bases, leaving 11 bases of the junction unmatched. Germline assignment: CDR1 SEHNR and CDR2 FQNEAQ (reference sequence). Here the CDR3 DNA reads TGTGCCAGCAGCGCGAACCGGGACAGCTTTTACTTC. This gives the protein CASSANRDSFYF.

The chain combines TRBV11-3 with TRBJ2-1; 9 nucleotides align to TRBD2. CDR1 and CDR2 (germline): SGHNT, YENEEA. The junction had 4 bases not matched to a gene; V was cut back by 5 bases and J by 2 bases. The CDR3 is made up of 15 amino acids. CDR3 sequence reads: CASSRIAGAYNEQFF. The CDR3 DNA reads TGTGCCAGCAGCAGGATAGCGGGAGCCTACAATGAGCAGTTCTTC. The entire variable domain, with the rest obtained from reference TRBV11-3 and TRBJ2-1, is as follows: EAGVVQSPRYKIIEKKQPVAFWCNPISGHNTLYWYLQNLGQGPELLIRYENEEAVDDSQLPKDRFSAERLKGVDSTLKIQPAELGDSAVYLCASSRIAGAYNEQFFGPGTRLTVL.